Described below is a single TCR beta chain sequence and its context. The same CDR3 can be traced to other DNA sequences in this sample. The CDR3 loop spans 11 amino acids. Germline CDR1 is ENHRY and CDR2 is SYGVKD. V dropped 7 bases and J dropped 2 bases, with 4 bases sitting between them. This entry is derived from a study of shared clonotypes between healthy human individuals. Assay: immunoSEQ multiplex PCR; the TCRdb copy retains only in-frame clones and omits some. This sample has roughly 2.6 million clones; approximately 90% occur once, and the top ten carry under 0.15%. The chain links TRBV10-3 to TRBJ2-3; no reliable D call. The sequence was obtained from a man aged 18 to 30 in good health. Sequenced input: naive CD4+ T cells sorted from blood. Subset denoted: CD45RA+ positively selected. CDR3 residues: CAIKSTDTQYF. In DNA, the CDR3 is TGTGCCATCAAGTCCACAGATACGCAGTATTTT.